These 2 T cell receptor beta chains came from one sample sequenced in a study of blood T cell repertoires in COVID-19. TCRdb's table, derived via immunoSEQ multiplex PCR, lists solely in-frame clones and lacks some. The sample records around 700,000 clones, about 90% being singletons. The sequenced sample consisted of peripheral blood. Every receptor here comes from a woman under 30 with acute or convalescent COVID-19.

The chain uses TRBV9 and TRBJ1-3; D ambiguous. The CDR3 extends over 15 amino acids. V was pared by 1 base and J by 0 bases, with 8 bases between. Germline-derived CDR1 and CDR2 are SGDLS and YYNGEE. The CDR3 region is CASSVKGSSGNTIYF. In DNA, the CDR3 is TGTGCCAGCAGCGTAAAAGGGAGCTCTGGAAACACCATATATTTT.

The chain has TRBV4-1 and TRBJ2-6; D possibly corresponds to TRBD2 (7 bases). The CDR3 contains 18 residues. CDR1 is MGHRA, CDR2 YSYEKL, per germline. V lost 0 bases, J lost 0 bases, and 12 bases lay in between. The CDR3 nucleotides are TGCGCCAGCAGCCAAGACCGGGGGGCCCACTCTGGGGCCAACGTCCTGACTTTC. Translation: CASSQDRGAHSGANVLTF.